This T cell receptor (beta chain) was found in a study of T cell responses to AZD1222 COVID-19 vaccine. The wider study: Both about-4-week and about-12-week second-dose recipients were combined. Study results and caveats: Every sample of the repertoires postdated the peak T cell response. Per reports, nearly half of all spike-specific TCRs target regions that are unmutated in variants. It was only 6 or 7 AZD1222 recipients who were seropositive at baseline.

CDR1 is LGHNA and CDR2 is YSLEER in the germline V gene. The V end was cut by 1 base, the J end by 6 bases, with 10 bases between. This CDR3 region has 13 residues. As concerns this clone: The target antigen is unknown.

Assay used: immunoSEQ multiplex PCR; TCRdb lists only in-frame clones, some missing. The repertoire has about 210,000 clones, roughly 92% of them found once; the top ten carry less than 1.5%. This chain connects TRBV4-3 to TRBJ2-7; tentatively, D is TRBD1 (6 bases). This specimen was peripheral blood, taken on day 0 of AZD1222 vaccination. The TCR sequence derives from an adult in good health. The CDR3 nucleotides are TGCGCCAGCAGCCAAGGACAGGCCGGCGAGCAGTACTTC. Its translation is CASSQGQAGEQYF.